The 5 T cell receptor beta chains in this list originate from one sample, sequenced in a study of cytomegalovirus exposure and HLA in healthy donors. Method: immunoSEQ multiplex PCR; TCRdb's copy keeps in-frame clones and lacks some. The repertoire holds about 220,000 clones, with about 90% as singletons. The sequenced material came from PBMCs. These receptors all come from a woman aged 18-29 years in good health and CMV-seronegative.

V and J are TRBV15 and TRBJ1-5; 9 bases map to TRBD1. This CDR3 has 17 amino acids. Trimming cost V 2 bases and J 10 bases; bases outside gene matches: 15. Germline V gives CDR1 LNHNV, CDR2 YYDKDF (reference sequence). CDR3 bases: TGTGCCACCAGCAGAACTACAGGGGGCCCTAGTTTTTACCCCCAGCATTTT. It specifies CATSRTTGGPSFYPQHF. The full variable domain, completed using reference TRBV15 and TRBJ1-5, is DAMVIQNPRYQVTQFGKPVTLSCSQTLNHNVMYWYQQKSSQAPKLLFHYYDKDFNNEADTPDNFQSRRPNTSFCFLDIRSPGLGDTAMYLCATSRTTGGPSFYPQHFGDGTRLSIL.

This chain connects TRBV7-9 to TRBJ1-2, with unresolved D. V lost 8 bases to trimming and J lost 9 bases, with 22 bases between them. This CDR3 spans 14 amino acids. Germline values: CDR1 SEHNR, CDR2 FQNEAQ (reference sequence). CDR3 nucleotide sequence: TGTGCCAGCGCAGACTCGGCGGCCCTTCGGAGCTACACCTTC. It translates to CASADSAALRSYTF. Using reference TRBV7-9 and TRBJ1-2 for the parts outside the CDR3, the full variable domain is DTGVSQNPRHKITKRGQNVTFRCDPISEHNRLYWYRQTLGQGPEFLTYFQNEAQLEKSRLLSDRFSAERPKGSFSTLEIQRTEQGDSAMYLCASADSAALRSYTFGSGTRLTVV.

This CDR3 is CASSYSSGATYGYTF. For the CDR3, the DNA is TGTGCCAGCAGTTACTCGTCAGGGGCTACCTATGGCTACACCTTC. The V gene is TRBV6-5, the J gene TRBJ1-2, with D possibly matching TRBD1 (6 bases). Trimming removed 0 bases at V and 4 bases at J, with 12 bases between. The germline CDR1 and CDR2 sequences are MNHEY and SVGAGI. The CDR3 covers 15 residues.

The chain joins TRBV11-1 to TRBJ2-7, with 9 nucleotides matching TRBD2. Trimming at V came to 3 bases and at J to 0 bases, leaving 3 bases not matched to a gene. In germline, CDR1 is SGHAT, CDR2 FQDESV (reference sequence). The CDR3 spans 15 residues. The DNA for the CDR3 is TGTGCCAGCAGCTTTGAAGCGGGAGGCTCCTACGAGCAGTACTTC. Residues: CASSFEAGGSYEQYF. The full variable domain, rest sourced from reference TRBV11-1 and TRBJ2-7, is EAEVAQSPRYKITEKSQAVAFWCDPISGHATLYWYRQILGQGPELLVQFQDESVVDDSQLPKDRFSAERLKGVDSTLKIQPAELGDSAMYLCASSFEAGGSYEQYFGPGTRLTVT.

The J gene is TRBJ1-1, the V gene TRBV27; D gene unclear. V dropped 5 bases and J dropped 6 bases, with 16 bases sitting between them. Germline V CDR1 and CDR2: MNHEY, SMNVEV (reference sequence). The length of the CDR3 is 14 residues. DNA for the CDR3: TGTGCCAGCAGTCCCCGGGTTCTAGGTTCTGAAGCTTTCTTT. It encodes CASSPRVLGSEAFF.